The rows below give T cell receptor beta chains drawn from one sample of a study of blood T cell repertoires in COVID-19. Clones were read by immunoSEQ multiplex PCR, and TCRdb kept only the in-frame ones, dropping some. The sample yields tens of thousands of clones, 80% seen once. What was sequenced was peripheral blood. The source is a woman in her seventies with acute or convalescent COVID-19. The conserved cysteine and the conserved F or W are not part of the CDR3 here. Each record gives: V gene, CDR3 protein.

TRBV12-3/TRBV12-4,ASRRSGNTIY
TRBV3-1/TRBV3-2,ASSHRGQGAYEQY
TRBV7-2,ASSPGAGPGTDTQY
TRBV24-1,ATSPAGGLNNEQF
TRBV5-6,ASSPDGSGNTIY
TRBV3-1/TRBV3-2,ASSQDFPRAWTEAF
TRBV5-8,ASSLGQGVAF
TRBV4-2,ASSQGRGREAF
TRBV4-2,ASSQTWDRAGGYT
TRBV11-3,ASSLDGGGTQETQY
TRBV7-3,ASSFASGTGELF
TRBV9,ASSVGASGELF
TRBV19,ASAGPLSTGYGYT
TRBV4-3,ASSGPGLEDNEQF
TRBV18,ASSPLSQGVEAF
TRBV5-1,ASSLSLSSTDTQY
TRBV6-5,ASSPPRDTIY
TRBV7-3,ASSLVGVNTGELF
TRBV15,ATSRDSQGPYGYT
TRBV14,ASSQEQGTYGYT
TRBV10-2,ASRTSNTDTQY
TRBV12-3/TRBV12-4,ASSRQVPYEQY
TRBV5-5,ASSPSPGTGITDTQY
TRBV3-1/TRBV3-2,ASSRDSTFTSQY